The 9 T cell receptor beta chains presented below share a single source sample, sequenced in a study of T cell responses to AZD1222 COVID-19 vaccine. The table came from immunoSEQ multiplex PCR; TCRdb's copy has only in-frame clones and leaves some out. The table records around 67,000 clones, 83% of them present only once. Sequencing used peripheral blood, obtained 28 days after the second AZD1222 dose. The receptors come from an adult who received the AZD1222 COVID-19 vaccine.

The CDR3 spells CATRKQRGGRCTDTQYF. DNA of the CDR3: TGCGCCACCAGGAAGCAGCGGGGGGGCCGCTGCACAGATACGCAGTATTTT. This chain links TRBV10-1 with TRBJ2-3; TRBD2 aligns across 10 bases. J was trimmed by 1 base and V by 10 bases; bases with no gene match: 14. The CDR3 is made up of 17 amino acids. The germline gives CDR1 WNHNN, CDR2 SYGVQD (reference sequence).

This chain uses TRBV13 with TRBJ1-5; D gene uncertain. CDR1 is PRHDT and CDR2 is FYEKMQ in the germline V gene (reference sequence). CDR3 length equals 13 residues. V was cut by 0 bases and J by 7 bases, with 7 bases left in between. The CDR3 spells CASSLGLGQPQHF. The CDR3 nucleotides are TGTGCCAGCAGCTTAGGCCTAGGGCAGCCCCAGCATTTT.

J is TRBJ1-4 and V is TRBV5-1; D perhaps matches TRBD1 (5 bases). The CDR3 has 16 residues. Trimming cost V 4 bases and J 1 base, with 14 bases left between them. The germline V gene encodes CDR1 SGHRS and CDR2 YFSETQ. CDR3 region: CASSPAGYRTNEKLFF. The CDR3 coding sequence is TGCGCCAGCAGCCCCGCAGGGTACCGAACTAATGAAAAACTGTTTTTT.

This clone has a single count. The chain carries TRBV5-3 and TRBJ1-1; tentatively, D is TRBD1 (6 bases). TRBV5-3 is an open reading frame, and its role is uncertain. V was pared by 0 bases and J by 6 bases, with 6 bases between. The CDR3 is 12 amino acids. CDR3 coding DNA: TGTGCCAGAAGCTTGGAGGGGGCTGAAGCTTTCTTT. Amino acids: CARSLEGAEAFF.

V gene TRBV9 combines with J gene TRBJ2-7; TRBD1 matches 11 bases. Germline CDR1 and CDR2: SGDLS and YYNGEE. The CDR3 is 16 residues long. Unmatched junction bases numbered 13, after V lost 2 bases and J lost 9 bases. CDR3 protein: CASSVGTGGPYELQYF. CDR3 nucleotide sequence: TGTGCCAGCAGCGTCGGGACAGGGGGACCCTACGAGTTGCAGTACTTC.

This clone appeared a few times. The chain couples TRBV5-1 to TRBJ2-2, with 9 bases matching TRBD1. The CDR3 has 15 amino acids. Looked up from germline, CDR1 is SGHRS and CDR2 is YFSETQ. The junction had 4 bases not matched to a gene; V was cut back by 2 bases and J by 5 bases. This CDR3 is CASSFRDRVTGELFF. In DNA, the CDR3 is TGCGCCAGCAGCTTCCGGGACAGGGTTACCGGGGAGCTGTTTTTT.

The genes are TRBV2 and TRBJ2-3, with 7 bases lining up with TRBD2. J gave up 4 bases and V 10 bases, and 8 bases lay outside the gene matches. This CDR3 is 13 amino acids long. Germline CDR1 is SNHLY and CDR2 is FYNNEI. The CDR3 nucleotides are TGTGCCACCTTGGACCGGGGGGCAGATACGCAGTATTTT. Protein sequence: CATLDRGADTQYF.

V and J are TRBV4-3 and TRBJ2-2; D is uncertain. The CDR3 totals 14 residues. Germline lookup yields CDR1 LGHNA and CDR2 YSLEER. The V and J ends lost 4 bases and 0 bases respectively, with 6 bases between them. The CDR3 loop is CASSRGTNTGELFF. Written as DNA, the CDR3 is TGCGCCAGCAGCCGCGGCACGAACACCGGGGAGCTGTTTTTT.

Remarks on this clone: The same CDR3 arises from other DNA sequences in this sample as well. The V and J genes are TRBV6-5 and TRBJ2-3, with D perhaps given as TRBD1 or TRBD2 (6 bases each). Per the germline V gene, CDR1 is MNHEY and CDR2 is SVGAGI. The V gene lost 9 bases and the J gene lost 3 bases, with 13 bases spanning the gap. The CDR3 contains 13 residues. The CDR3 coding sequence is TGTGCCAGTCGGGAGACAGGTACAGATACGCAGTATTTT. Protein product: CASRETGTDTQYF.